These 18 T cell receptor beta chains were sequenced from one sample in a study of blood T cells in healthy people across ages. Primed by a sample-barcoded 5' primer and a J-beta primer mix, a second PCR proceeded for roughly 6 to 12 cycles. From the 5' RACE reads, TCRdb called clonotypes with MiXCR, one entry per CDR3 protein. Here the sample spans roughly 800,000 distinct CDR3 sequences, about 55% being singletons. The sample comprised blood. The receptors come from a man older than 75 in good health.

This chain links TRBV4-2 with TRBJ2-1; 13 bases are a match to TRBD2. The CDR3 runs to 17 residues. J gave up 0 bases and V 4 bases, and 3 bases lay outside the gene matches. Looked up from germline, CDR1 is LGHNA and CDR2 is YNFKEQ. Here the CDR3 DNA reads TGTGCCAGCAGCCCCGGGACTAGCGGGACCTCCTACAATGAGCAGTTCTTC. This sequence encodes CASSPGTSGTSYNEQFF.

The J gene is TRBJ1-1, the V gene TRBV9; TRBD1 might be the D (5 bases). From germline, CDR1 is SGDLS and CDR2 YYNGEE. The CDR3 loop spans 13 amino acids. Trimming removed 6 bases from V and 5 bases from J, with 14 bases in between. The CDR3 DNA is TGTGCCAGCAACCACGGGGGGGGAACTGAAGCTTTCTTT. It translates to CASNHGGGTEAFF.

The rearrangement joins TRBV7-2 to TRBJ2-1; the D gene is possibly TRBD2 (6 bases). CDR1 is SGHTA and CDR2 is FQGNSA in the germline V gene. This CDR3 has 14 amino acids. Trimming took 7 bases from V and 5 from J, leaving 15 bases between them. CDR3 nucleotides: TGTGCCAGCACCCCTTGGCGGGGCAACAATGAGCAGTTCTTC. Residues: CASTPWRGNNEQFF.

This clonotype was detected many times. The chain joins TRBV9 to TRBJ2-3; no definite D call. The CDR3 totals 12 residues. Germline V gives CDR1 SGDLS, CDR2 YYNGEE. V lost 4 bases and J lost 7, with 10 bases in between. CDR3 residues: CASSPDSYTQYF. The CDR3 DNA sequence: TGTGCCAGCAGCCCCGATTCTTATACGCAGTATTTT.

The V call is TRBV20-1, the J call TRBJ2-3; TRBD2 is a possible D gene (6 bases). Trimming removed 5 bases from V and 6 bases from J, with 24 bases in between. Germline assignment: CDR1 DFQATT and CDR2 SNEGSKA (reference sequence). The CDR3 length is 16 residues. The CDR3 reads CSAPMAGSLGGDTQYF. In nucleotides, the CDR3 is TGCAGTGCTCCCATGGCGGGGTCGCTTGGTGGGGATACGCAGTATTTT.

The J gene is TRBJ2-1, the V gene TRBV4-2; unclear D gene. CDR3 length: 16 amino acids. Germline V gene sequence: CDR1 LGHNA, CDR2 YNFKEQ. Trimming took off 4 bases at V and 2 bases at J, with 15 bases between the two ends. Written as DNA, the CDR3 is TGTGCCAGCAGCCGCCAAAGTTCCCTTACCTACAATGAGCAGTTCTTC. It codes for CASSRQSSLTYNEQFF.

Here the CDR3 DNA reads TGCAGTGGTGGGCTAGCGGGAGGTTGGGGCCGCAATGAGCAGTTCTTC. It specifies CSGGLAGGWGRNEQFF. This chain joins TRBV20-1 and TRBJ2-1; 11 bases match TRBD2. This CDR3 contains 16 residues. Germline trimming cut 7 bases from V and 6 bases from J; bases unmatched to any gene: 14. Germline V gives CDR1 DFQATT, CDR2 SNEGSKA (reference sequence).

This clonotype was counted at least ten times. This chain uses TRBV29-1 with TRBJ2-6; D gene ambiguous. Germline assignment: CDR1 SQVTM and CDR2 ANQGSEA. V was trimmed by 4 bases and J by 2 bases, leaving 6 bases between them. The CDR3 has 13 amino acids. Written as DNA, the CDR3 is TGCAGCGTTGGGGGAACTGGGGCCAACGTCCTGACTTTC. This gives the protein CSVGGTGANVLTF.

The rearrangement joins TRBV6-1 to TRBJ2-7, with 7 positions matching TRBD1. Germline V gene data show CDR1 as MNHNS and CDR2 as SASEGT. V dropped 4 bases and J dropped 0; count of bases not matched to a gene: 6. CDR3 length equals 15 residues. The CDR3 nucleotides are TGTGCCAGCAGTGTGGACAGGCTAAGCTCCTACGAGCAGTACTTC. Translation gives CASSVDRLSSYEQYF.

This clonotype was detected once. The chain links TRBV9 to TRBJ2-5; tentative D call: TRBD2 (5 bases). In germline, CDR1 is SGDLS, CDR2 YYNGEE. Deletions cut 0 bases from V and 5 bases from J, with 11 bases between. The CDR3 extends over 14 amino acids. The CDR3 region is CASSVGGIRETQYF. As DNA, the CDR3 is TGTGCCAGCAGCGTAGGAGGGATTCGGGAGACCCAGTACTTC. Full variable domain (rest looked up from reference TRBV9 and TRBJ2-5): DSGVTQTPKHLITATGQRVTLRCSPRSGDLSVYWYQQSLDQGLQFLIQYYNGEERAKGNILERFSAQQFPDLHSELNLSSLELGDSALYFCASSVGGIRETQYFGPGTRLLVL.

This clonotype was counted between two and nine times. Here the CDR3 reads CASSPWDGSTDTQYF. The CDR3, as DNA: TGTGCCAGCAGCCCCTGGGACGGGAGCACAGATACGCAGTATTTT. V usage is TRBV3-1 and J usage is TRBJ2-3, with D perhaps TRBD1 or TRBD2 (5 bases each). Germline loops: CDR1 LGHDT, CDR2 YNNKEL (reference sequence). Trimming cost V 4 bases and J 0 bases, with 11 bases left between them. This CDR3 has 15 amino acids.

The chain is built from TRBV5-1 and TRBJ2-4; 8 bases align to TRBD1. The end of the DNA is better explained by TRBJ2-7, so the J call may be wrong. The CDR3 is 14 residues long. Germline V gives CDR1 SGHRS, CDR2 YFSETQ. CDR3 residues: CASSYRTGSHEQYF. The CDR3 bases are TGCGCCAGCAGCTATAGGACAGGGTCCCACGAGCAGTACTTC.

This clonotype has just a few counts. This rearrangement joins TRBV9 to TRBJ2-1; 12 bases align to TRBD2. Germline CDR1 and CDR2: SGDLS and YYNGEE. J lost 6 bases, V lost 4 bases, and 8 bases had no gene match. This CDR3 is 16 amino acids long. The CDR3 sequence is CASSPSTTSGGNEQFF. CDR3 sequence (DNA): TGTGCCAGCAGCCCTTCAACGACTAGCGGGGGCAATGAGCAGTTCTTC.

The chain recombines TRBV28 with TRBJ1-5; D possibly corresponds to TRBD1 (6 bases). CDR3 size: 15 residues. Germline loops: CDR1 MDHEN, CDR2 SYDVKM. V was cut by 5 bases and J by 4 bases, with 15 bases left in between. CDR3 sequence (DNA): TGTGCCAGCAGTACCACCGGGACATCAAATCAGCCCCAGCATTTT. Its translation: CASSTTGTSNQPQHF.

This clonotype was seen only a few times. This rearrangement joins TRBV7-2 to TRBJ2-3, with TRBD2 matching 12 bases. Looked up from germline, CDR1 is SGHTA and CDR2 is FQGNSA. This CDR3 region has 19 residues. The V gene end was trimmed by 3 bases and the J gene end by 14 bases; junction bases not matched to a gene: 24. The CDR3 DNA sequence: TGTGCCAGCAGCTTTATGACTAGCGGGAGAGATATAAGGCACAGATACGCGTATTTT. Its protein is CASSFMTSGRDIRHRYAYF.

This clonotype was detected a few times. The chain combines TRBV4-2 with TRBJ2-1, with TRBD2 identical over 10 bases. Trimming cost V 2 bases and J 5 bases; bases outside gene matches: 6. The CDR3 loop spans 16 amino acids. Germline V gene lookup returns CDR1 LGHNA and CDR2 YNFKEQ. CDR3 protein: CASSQPLAGLDNEQFF. The CDR3 DNA follows: TGTGCCAGCAGCCAACCACTAGCGGGACTCGACAATGAGCAGTTCTTC.

The V gene is TRBV20-1, the J gene TRBJ2-1; 9 bases fit TRBD2. This CDR3 is 14 amino acids long. V lost 4 bases to trimming and J lost 2 bases; unmatched junction nucleotides: 3. Germline CDR1 reads DFQATT; CDR2 reads SNEGSKA (reference sequence). The CDR3, as DNA: TGCAGTGCTATACGGACTAGCGCCTACAATGAGCAGTTCTTC. It yields the protein CSAIRTSAYNEQFF.

The chain recombines TRBV28 with TRBJ2-5; the D is unclear. V was pared by 0 bases and J by 5 bases, with 13 bases between. CDR1 and CDR2 (germline): MDHEN, SYDVKM. CDR3 length: 15 amino acids. The CDR3 loop is CASSLWQGGRETQYF. CDR3 nucleotide sequence: TGTGCCAGCAGTTTATGGCAAGGCGGAAGGGAGACCCAGTACTTC.